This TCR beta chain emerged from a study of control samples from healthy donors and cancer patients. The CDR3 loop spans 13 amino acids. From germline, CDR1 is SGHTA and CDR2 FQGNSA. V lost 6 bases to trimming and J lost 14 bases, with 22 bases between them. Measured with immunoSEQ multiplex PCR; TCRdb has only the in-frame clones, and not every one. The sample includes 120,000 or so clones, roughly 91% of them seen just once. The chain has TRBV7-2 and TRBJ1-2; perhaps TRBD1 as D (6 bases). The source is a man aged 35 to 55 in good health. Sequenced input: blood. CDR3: CASSPDRTLTITF. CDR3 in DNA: TGTGCCAGCAGTCCCGACAGGACTTTAACTATAACCTTC.